The T cell receptor (beta chain) under discussion was sequenced for a study of T-cell memory formation after mild COVID-19. Trimming cost V 0 bases and J 4 bases, with 7 bases left between them. In germline, CDR1 is LNHNV, CDR2 YYDKDF (reference sequence). The CDR3 consists of 13 residues. Constant-segment primers served in 5'RACE that generated TCR alpha and TCR beta cDNA libraries bearing sample barcodes and UMIs. Using its own MiXCR run on the 5' RACE reads, TCRdb lists one record per CDR3 protein. The repertoire holds around 530,000 distinct CDR3 sequences, roughly 21% seen once, with approximately 8% in the top ten.

Specimen: PBMCs or a T cell subset sorted from them (not recorded which). The chain combines TRBV15 with TRBJ2-7; D is undetermined. The origin of this receptor is an adult woman who had mild COVID-19 (a few samples of this study predate the infection). Cell type and time point are not known. The CDR3 nucleotides read TGTGCCACCAGCAGAGATGAGGAGTACGAGCAGTACTTC. Translated, it gives CATSRDEEYEQYF.